Sequencing of this TCR beta chain was carried out in a study of T cells in localized non-small cell lung cancer. The germline V gene has CDR1 MNHGY and CDR2 SAAAGT. Trimming cost V 0 bases and J 11 bases, with 13 bases left between them. This CDR3 comprises 13 residues. This clone was seen more than once but under ten times. The table came from immunoSEQ multiplex PCR; TCRdb's copy has only in-frame clones and leaves some out. The sample has approximately 2,500 clones; about 23% are singletons. The TCR comes from a female donor of 60 years or more with stage III lung adenocarcinoma. The genes are TRBV6-8 and TRBJ1-1, with D unclear. Specimen: lung tumor tissue, collected before any cancer treatment. The CDR3 DNA reads TGTGCCAGCAGTTACTCGAAGTCCGGAGGGGCTTTCTTT. Residues: CASSYSKSGGAFF.